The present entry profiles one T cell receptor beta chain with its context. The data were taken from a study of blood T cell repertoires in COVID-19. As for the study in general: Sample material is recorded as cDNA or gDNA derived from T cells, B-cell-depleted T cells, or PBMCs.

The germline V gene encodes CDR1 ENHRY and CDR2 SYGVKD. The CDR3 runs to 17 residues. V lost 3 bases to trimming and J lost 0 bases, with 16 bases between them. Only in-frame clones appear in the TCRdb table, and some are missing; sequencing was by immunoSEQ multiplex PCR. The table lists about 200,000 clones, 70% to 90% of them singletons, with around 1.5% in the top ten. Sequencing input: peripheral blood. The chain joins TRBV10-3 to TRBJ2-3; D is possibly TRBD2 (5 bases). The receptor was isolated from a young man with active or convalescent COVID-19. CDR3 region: CAISDSPSGSSTDTQYF. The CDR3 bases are TGTGCCATCAGTGATTCCCCGAGCGGATCTAGCACAGATACGCAGTATTTT.